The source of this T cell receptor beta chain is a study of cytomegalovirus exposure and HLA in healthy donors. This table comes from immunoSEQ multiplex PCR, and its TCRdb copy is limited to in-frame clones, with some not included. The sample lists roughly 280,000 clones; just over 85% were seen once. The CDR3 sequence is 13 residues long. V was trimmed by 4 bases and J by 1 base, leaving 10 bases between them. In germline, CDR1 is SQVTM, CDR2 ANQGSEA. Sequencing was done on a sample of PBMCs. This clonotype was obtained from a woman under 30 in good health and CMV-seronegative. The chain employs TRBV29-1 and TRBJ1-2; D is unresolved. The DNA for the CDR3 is TGCAGCGTTGGGTTAGAGCTTAACTATGGCTACACCTTC. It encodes CSVGLELNYGYTF.